This entry features one TCR beta chain sequence. The antigen is undetermined. After removal of 0 bases from V and 6 bases from J, the junction contained 8 bases not matched to a gene. The germline V gene has CDR1 SGHKS and CDR2 YYEKEE (reference sequence). This CDR3 has 15 amino acids. With autoimmune disease history or systemic immunosuppression, patients were excluded. The data derive from a study of OX40 agonist ivuxolimab in advanced cancers. The wider study: Subjects had a mean age of roughly 60 years, with a range of 23 to 79; less than 90% were male. General study results and limits: Still undetermined is the antigen specificity of the expanded peripheral T cells.

Data came from immunoSEQ multiplex PCR; TCRdb stores just in-frame clones and leaves some out. This table holds tens of thousands of clones, over 65% found once. The receptor was derived from an adult with an advanced solid tumor such as melanoma, head and neck, liver or kidney cancer. The specimen comprised CD4+ or CD8+ T cells sorted from blood, sampled in a trial of the OX40 agonist ivuxolimab. This sequence joins TRBV5-5 and TRBJ2-7; 8 bases fit TRBD1. CDR3 residues: CASSLAGTGDLEQYF. The CDR3 DNA is TGTGCCAGCAGCTTGGCCGGGACAGGTGACCTCGAGCAGTACTTC.